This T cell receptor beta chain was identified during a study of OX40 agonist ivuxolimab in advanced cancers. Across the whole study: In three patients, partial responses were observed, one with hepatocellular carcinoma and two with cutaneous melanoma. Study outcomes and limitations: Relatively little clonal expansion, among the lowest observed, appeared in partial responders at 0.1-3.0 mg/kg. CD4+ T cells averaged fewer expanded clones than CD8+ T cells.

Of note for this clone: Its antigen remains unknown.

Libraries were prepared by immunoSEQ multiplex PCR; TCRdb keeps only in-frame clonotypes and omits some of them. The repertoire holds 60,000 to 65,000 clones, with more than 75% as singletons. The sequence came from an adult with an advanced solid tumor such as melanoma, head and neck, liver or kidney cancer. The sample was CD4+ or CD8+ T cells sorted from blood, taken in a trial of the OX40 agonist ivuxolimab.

The CDR3 loop reads CASSPDGGYSGNTIYF. CDR3 coding DNA: TGTGCCAGCAGCCCAGACGGGGGATACTCTGGAAACACCATATATTTT. V usage is TRBV7-2 and J usage is TRBJ1-3, with D perhaps TRBD1 (5 bases). Germline CDR1 and CDR2: SGHTA and FQGNSA. V lost 5 bases and J lost 0, with 14 bases in between. The CDR3 extends over 16 amino acids.